This entry describes one T cell receptor beta chain. Its antigen is unidentified. The sample comes from a study of CD8+ T cells in alopecia areata. Broader study findings: Normal skin's resident alphabeta T cells are also sequenced in scalp samples.

Investigators isolated RNA and reverse transcribed it into cDNA to act as the sequencing template. Profiling relied on immunoSEQ multiplex PCR, and the TCRdb table lists in-frame clones only, not all of them. Found here are roughly 140,000 clones, 40% to 65% of them singletons; the top ten hold over 0.75%. Germline loops: CDR1 GTSNPN, CDR2 SVGIG (reference sequence). Trimming removed 1 base at V and 3 bases at J, with 10 bases between. The CDR3 is 14 amino acids. The sample consisted of CD4+ T cells sorted from blood, taken at week 0. The chain employs TRBV30 and TRBJ2-1, with D maybe TRBD2 (6 bases). This clonotype was obtained from a human donor with alopecia areata. DNA of the CDR3: TGTGCCTGGAGTGGTGTCGGGGGCTACAATGAGCAGTTCTTC. Amino acid sequence: CAWSGVGGYNEQFF. The variable domain in full, with the rest retrieved from reference TRBV30 and TRBJ2-1, is SQTIHQWPATLVQPVGSPLSLECTVEGTSNPNLYWYRQAAGRGLQLLFYSVGIGQISSEVPQNLSASRPQDRQFILSSKKLLLSDSGFYLCAWSGVGGYNEQFFGPGTRLTVL.